A selection of T cell receptor beta chains follows, all from one sample in a study of cytomegalovirus exposure and HLA in healthy donors. Assay: immunoSEQ multiplex PCR; the TCRdb copy retains only in-frame clones and omits some. The sample yields 90,000 to 100,000 clones, about 76% seen once. Sequencing was done on a sample of PBMCs. These receptors came from a woman aged 40 to 49 in good health and CMV-seronegative. Both conserved end residues are part of each CDR3. The order of the fields is D gene, V gene, clone size, J gene, CDR3 protein, CDR3 DNA. D genes are given only for firm matches. Rows give clone size only sometimes, using once, few, many, or a class for an expanded clone.

>TRBD1|TRBV5-4|.|TRBJ2-5
CASSPSGQTRGETQYF
TGTGCCAGCAGCCCCTCGGGACAGACGAGGGGAGAGACCCAGTACTTC
>.|TRBV18|.|TRBJ1-4
CASSLNGLTRNEKLFF
TGTGCCAGCTCACTAAACGGACTTACCAGGAATGAAAAACTGTTTTTT
>TRBD2|TRBV4-1|.|TRBJ2-3
CASGRASPGTDTQYF
TGCGCCAGCGGGAGGGCTAGCCCTGGCACAGATACGCAGTATTTT
>.|TRBV6-6|.|TRBJ2-5
CASRGPERETQYF
TGTGCCAGCAGGGGTCCCGAGAGGGAGACCCAGTACTTC
>.|TRBV6-1|.|TRBJ1-2
CASTPYPQGSGYTF
TGTGCCAGCACACCCTACCCACAGGGATCTGGCTACACCTTC
>.|TRBV5-1|.|TRBJ1-1
CASSLAGAKAGTEAFF
TGCGCCAGCAGCTTGGCCGGAGCCAAGGCGGGCACTGAAGCTTTCTTT
>.|TRBV7-9|.|TRBJ1-1
CASSLVTGGSEAFF
TGTGCCAGCAGCTTAGTCACGGGCGGGTCTGAAGCTTTCTTT
>TRBD1|TRBV15|.|TRBJ2-6
CATSSRIGLTGKAGANVLTF
TGTGCCACCAGCAGCCGCATAGGACTGACAGGGAAGGCTGGGGCCAACGTCCTGACTTTC
>TRBD1|TRBV4-2|.|TRBJ2-5
CASSPDRGRQETQYF
TGTGCCAGCAGCCCGGACAGGGGGCGGCAAGAGACCCAGTACTTC
>.|TRBV5-1|.|TRBJ2-6
CASREERFSGANVLTF
TGCGCCAGCAGGGAAGAGAGGTTCTCTGGGGCCAACGTCCTGACTTTC
>TRBD1|TRBV9|.|TRBJ2-7
CASSADRGPYEQYF
TGTGCCAGCAGCGCGGACAGGGGTCCCTACGAGCAGTACTTC
>.|TRBV27|.|TRBJ2-4
CASSPMGGAAKNIQYF
TGTGCCAGCAGCCCCATGGGCGGGGCAGCCAAAAACATTCAGTACTTC
>TRBD1|TRBV4-3|once|TRBJ2-6
CASSQGQGRLGGANVLTF
TGCGCCAGCAGCCAGGGACAGGGGAGACTGGGGGGGGCCAACGTCCTGACTTTC
>TRBD1|TRBV27|.|TRBJ1-4
CASRRQGNEKLFF
TGTGCCAGCAGACGACAGGGGAACGAAAAACTGTTTTTT
>.|TRBV4-1|.|TRBJ2-2
CASSQVGQRTGELFF
TGCGCCAGCAGCCAAGTTGGACAGCGCACCGGGGAGCTGTTTTTT
>.|TRBV29-1|.|TRBJ1-1
CSVALNTEAFF
TGCAGCGTTGCTTTGAACACTGAAGCTTTCTTT
>.|TRBV9|.|TRBJ2-1
CASSGTGSSYNEQFF
TGTGCCAGCAGCGGAACAGGGAGCTCCTACAATGAGCAGTTCTTC
>TRBD2|TRBV15|.|TRBJ2-7
CATQRGGYEQYF
TGTGCCACCCAGCGGGGGGGTTACGAGCAGTACTTC
>.|TRBV29-1|.|TRBJ1-1
CSAGGGRYAFF
TGCAGCGCCGGGGGGGGGAGGTACGCTTTCTTT
>TRBD2|TRBV7-2|once|TRBJ2-1
CASSIGVAGGDNEQFF
TGTGCCAGCAGCATAGGGGTAGCGGGGGGTGACAATGAGCAGTTCTTC
>.|TRBV19|.|TRBJ2-3
CASSISRGTQYF
TGTGCCAGTAGTATTTCCCGGGGTACGCAGTATTTT
>.|TRBV30|.|TRBJ1-6
CAWMSSRNSPLHF
TGTGCCTGGATGAGCTCGAGGAATTCACCCCTCCACTTT
>.|TRBV7-9|.|TRBJ2-3
CASSTYRVSTDTQYF
TGTGCCAGCAGCACTTACAGGGTGAGCACAGATACGCAGTATTTT